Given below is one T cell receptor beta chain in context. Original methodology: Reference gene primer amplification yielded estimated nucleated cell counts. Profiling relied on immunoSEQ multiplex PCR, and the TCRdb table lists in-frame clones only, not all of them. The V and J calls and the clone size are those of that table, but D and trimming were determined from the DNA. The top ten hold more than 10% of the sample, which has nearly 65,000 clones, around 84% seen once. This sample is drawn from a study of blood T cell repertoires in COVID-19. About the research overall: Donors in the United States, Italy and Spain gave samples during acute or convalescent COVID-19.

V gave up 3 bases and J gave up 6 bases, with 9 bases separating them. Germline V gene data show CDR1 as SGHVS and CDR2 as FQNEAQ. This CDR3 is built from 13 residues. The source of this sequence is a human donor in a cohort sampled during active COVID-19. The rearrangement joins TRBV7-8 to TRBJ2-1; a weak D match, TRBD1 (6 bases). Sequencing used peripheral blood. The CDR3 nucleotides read TGTGCCAGCAGCTTTGGACAGTTCAATGAGCAGTTCTTC. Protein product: CASSFGQFNEQFF.